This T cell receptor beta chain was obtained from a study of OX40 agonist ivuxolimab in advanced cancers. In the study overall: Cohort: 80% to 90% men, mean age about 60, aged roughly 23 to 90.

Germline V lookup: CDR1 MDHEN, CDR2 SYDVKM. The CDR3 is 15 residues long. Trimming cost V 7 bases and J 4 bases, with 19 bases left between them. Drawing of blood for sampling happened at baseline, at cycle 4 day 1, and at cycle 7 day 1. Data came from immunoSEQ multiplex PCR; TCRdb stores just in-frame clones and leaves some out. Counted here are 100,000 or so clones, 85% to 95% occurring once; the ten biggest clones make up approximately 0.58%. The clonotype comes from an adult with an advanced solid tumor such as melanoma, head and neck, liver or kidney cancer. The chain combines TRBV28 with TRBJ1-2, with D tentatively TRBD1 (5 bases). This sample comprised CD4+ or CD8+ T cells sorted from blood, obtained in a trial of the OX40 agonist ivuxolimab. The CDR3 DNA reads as TGTGCCAGCAACACACCCGACCCGAGGGGCTATGGCTACACCTTC. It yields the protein CASNTPDPRGYGYTF.